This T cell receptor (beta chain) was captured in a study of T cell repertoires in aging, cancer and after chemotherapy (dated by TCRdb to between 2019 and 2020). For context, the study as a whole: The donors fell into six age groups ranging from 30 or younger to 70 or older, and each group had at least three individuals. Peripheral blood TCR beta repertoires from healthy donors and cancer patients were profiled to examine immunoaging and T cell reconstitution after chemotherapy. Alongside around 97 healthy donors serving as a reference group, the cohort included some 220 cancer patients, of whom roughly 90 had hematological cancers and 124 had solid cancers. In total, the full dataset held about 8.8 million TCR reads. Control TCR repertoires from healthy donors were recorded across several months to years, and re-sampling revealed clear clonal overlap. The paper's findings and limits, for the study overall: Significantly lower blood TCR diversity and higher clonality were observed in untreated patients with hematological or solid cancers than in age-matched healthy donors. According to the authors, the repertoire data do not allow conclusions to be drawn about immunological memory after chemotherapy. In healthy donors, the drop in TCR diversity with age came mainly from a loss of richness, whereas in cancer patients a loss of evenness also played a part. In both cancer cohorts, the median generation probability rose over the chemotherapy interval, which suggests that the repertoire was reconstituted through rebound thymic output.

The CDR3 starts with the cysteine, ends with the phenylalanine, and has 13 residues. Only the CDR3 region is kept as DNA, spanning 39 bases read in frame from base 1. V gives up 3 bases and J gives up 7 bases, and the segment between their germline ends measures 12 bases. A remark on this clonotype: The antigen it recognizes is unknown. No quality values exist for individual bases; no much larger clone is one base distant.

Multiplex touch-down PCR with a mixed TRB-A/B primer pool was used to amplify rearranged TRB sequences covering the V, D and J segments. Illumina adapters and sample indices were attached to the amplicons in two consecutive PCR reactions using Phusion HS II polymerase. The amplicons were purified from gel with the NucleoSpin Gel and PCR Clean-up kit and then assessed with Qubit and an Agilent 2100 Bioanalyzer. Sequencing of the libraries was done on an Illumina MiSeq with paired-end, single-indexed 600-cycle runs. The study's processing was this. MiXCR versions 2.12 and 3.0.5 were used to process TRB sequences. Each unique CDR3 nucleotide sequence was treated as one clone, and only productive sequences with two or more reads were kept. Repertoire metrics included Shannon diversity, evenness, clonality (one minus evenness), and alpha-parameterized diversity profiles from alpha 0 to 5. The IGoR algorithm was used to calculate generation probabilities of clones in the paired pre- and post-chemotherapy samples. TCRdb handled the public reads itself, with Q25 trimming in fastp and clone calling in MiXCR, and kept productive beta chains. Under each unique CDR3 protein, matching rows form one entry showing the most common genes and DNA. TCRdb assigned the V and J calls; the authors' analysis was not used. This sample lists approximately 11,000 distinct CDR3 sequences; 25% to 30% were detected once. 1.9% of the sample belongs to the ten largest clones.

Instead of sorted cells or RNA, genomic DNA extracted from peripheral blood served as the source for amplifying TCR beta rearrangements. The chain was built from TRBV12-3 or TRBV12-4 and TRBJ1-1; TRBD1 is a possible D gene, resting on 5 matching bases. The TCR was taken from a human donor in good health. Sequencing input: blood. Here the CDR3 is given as CASSLLGTYEAFF. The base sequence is TGTGCCAGCAGTTTGCTAGGGACGTATGAAGCTTTCTTT.